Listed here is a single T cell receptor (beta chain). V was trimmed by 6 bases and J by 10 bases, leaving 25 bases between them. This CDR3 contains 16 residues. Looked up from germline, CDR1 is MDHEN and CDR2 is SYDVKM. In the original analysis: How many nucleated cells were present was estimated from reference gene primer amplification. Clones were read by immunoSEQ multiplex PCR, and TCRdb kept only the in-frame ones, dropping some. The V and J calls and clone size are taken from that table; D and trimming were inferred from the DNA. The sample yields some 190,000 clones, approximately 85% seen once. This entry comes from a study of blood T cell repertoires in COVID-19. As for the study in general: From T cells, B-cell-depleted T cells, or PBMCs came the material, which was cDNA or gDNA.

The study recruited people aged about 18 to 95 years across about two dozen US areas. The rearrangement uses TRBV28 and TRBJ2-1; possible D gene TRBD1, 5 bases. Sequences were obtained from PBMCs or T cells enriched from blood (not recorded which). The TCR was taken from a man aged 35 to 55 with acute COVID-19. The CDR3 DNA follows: TGTGCCAGCAGGTCCCCTAGGGGCCTGGGGCGTTGGGAGCAGTTCTTC. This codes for CASRSPRGLGRWEQFF.